This T cell receptor (beta chain) was sequenced in a study of T cells in Graves' hyperthyroidism and ophthalmopathy. The CDR3 consists of 15 residues. The germline CDR1 and CDR2 sequences are MGHRA and YSYEKL. The germline V and J ends were trimmed by 1 base and 6 bases, with 13 bases remaining between them. It was RNA transcripts that yielded the amplified TCR beta CDR3 regions. When the TCR CDR3 underwent first-round RT-PCR, the HTBI primer set was used. Using its own MiXCR run on the multiplex PCR reads, TCRdb lists one record per CDR3 protein. The sample has hundreds of thousands of distinct CDR3 sequences; 14% to 15% are singletons.

Input material: blood. The J gene is TRBJ1-5, the V gene TRBV4-1; D is unresolved. This clonotype was sampled from a woman aged 25 to 39 with Graves' hyperthyroidism. The chain's CDR3 is CASSQVLGIGQPQHF. The DNA for the CDR3 is TGCGCCAGCAGCCAAGTATTGGGGATTGGTCAGCCCCAGCATTTT.